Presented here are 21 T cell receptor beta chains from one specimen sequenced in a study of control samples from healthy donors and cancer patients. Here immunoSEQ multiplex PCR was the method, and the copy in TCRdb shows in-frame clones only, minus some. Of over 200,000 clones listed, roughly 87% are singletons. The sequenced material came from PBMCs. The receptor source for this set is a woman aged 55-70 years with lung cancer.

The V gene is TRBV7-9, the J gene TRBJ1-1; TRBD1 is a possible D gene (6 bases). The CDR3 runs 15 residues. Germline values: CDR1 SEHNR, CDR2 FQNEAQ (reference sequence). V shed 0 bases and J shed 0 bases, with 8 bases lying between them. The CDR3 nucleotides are TGTGCCAGCAGCTTAGCGGGGGCTATGAACACTGAAGCTTTCTTT. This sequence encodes CASSLAGAMNTEAFF.

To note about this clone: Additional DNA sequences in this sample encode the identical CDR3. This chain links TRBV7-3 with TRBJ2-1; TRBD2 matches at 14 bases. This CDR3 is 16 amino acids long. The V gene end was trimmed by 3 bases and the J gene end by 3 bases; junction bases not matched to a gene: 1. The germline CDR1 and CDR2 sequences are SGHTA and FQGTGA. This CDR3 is CASSFGTSGGYNEQFF. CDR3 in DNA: TGTGCCAGCAGCTTTGGGACTAGCGGGGGCTACAATGAGCAGTTCTTC.

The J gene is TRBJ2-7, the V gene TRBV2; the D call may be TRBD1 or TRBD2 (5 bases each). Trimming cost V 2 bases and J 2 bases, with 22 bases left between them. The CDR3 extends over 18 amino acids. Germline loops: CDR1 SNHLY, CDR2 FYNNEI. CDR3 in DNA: TGTGCCAGCAGTGAAAGCCCGTCCCGGGACGGAGAAACCTACGAGCAGTACTTC. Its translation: CASSESPSRDGETYEQYF. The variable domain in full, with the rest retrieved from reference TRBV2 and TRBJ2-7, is EPEVTQTPSHQVTQMGQEVILRCVPISNHLYFYWYRQILGQKVEFLVSFYNNEISEKSEIFDDQFSVERPDGSNFTLKIRSTKLEDSAMYFCASSESPSRDGETYEQYFGPGTRLTVT.

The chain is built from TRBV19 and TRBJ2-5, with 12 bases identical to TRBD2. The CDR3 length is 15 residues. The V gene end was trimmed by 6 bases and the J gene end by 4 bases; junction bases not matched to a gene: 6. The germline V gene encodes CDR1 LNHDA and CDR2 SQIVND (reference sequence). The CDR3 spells CASRHSSGGVETQYF. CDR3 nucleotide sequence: TGTGCCAGTAGGCATTCTAGCGGGGGGGTAGAGACCCAGTACTTC.

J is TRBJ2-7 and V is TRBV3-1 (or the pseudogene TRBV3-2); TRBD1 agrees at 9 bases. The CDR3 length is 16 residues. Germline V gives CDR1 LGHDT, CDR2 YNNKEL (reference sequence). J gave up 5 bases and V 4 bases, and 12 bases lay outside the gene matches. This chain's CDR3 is CASSLYLGTGPDEQYF. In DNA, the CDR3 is TGTGCCAGCAGCCTATACCTGGGGACAGGGCCGGACGAGCAGTACTTC.

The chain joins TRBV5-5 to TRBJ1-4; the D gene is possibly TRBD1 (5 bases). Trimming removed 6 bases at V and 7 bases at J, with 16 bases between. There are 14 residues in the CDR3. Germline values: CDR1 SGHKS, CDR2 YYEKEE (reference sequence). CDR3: CASTTGLGAEKLFF. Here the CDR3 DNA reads TGTGCCAGCACTACCGGCCTAGGGGCTGAAAAACTGTTTTTT.

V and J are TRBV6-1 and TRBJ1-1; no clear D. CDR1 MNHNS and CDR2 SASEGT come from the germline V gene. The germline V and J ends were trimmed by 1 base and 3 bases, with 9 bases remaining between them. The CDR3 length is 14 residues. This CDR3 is CASSEVSPDTEAFF. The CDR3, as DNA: TGTGCCAGCAGTGAAGTCAGCCCTGACACTGAAGCTTTCTTT.

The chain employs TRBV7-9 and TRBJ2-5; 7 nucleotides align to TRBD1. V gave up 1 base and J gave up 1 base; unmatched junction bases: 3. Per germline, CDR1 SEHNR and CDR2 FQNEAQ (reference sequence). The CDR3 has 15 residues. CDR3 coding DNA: TGTGCCAGCAGCTTAGGATGGGACAGCCAAGAGACCCAGTACTTC. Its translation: CASSLGWDSQETQYF.

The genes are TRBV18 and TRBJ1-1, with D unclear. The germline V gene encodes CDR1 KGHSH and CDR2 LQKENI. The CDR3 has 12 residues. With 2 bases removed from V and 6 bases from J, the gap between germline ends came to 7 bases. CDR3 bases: TGTGCCAGCTCACCAGATCGGGCTGAAGCTTTCTTT. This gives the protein CASSPDRAEAFF.

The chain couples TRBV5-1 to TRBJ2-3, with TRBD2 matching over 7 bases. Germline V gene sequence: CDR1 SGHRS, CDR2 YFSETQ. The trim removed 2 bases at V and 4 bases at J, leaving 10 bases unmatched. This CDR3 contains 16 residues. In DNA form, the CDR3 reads TGCGCCAGCAGCTTCGGTATTTTGGGGGGGTCAGATACGCAGTATTTT. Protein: CASSFGILGGSDTQYF.

The CDR3 loop reads CASSETALAEQFF. The CDR3 DNA reads as TGTGCCAGCAGTGAAACCGCTCTAGCGGAGCAGTTCTTC. V gene TRBV6-1 combines with J gene TRBJ2-1; a possible D gene is TRBD2 (6 bases). V lost 2 bases to trimming and J lost 10 bases, with 12 bases between them. In germline, CDR1 is MNHNS, CDR2 SASEGT. CDR3 length equals 13 residues.

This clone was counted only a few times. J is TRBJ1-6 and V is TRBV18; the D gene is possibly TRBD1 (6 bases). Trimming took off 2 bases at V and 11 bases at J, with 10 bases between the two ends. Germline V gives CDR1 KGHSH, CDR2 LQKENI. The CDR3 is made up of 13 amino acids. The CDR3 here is CASSPEGVAPLHF. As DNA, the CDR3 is TGTGCCAGCTCACCAGAGGGGGTGGCACCCCTCCACTTT.

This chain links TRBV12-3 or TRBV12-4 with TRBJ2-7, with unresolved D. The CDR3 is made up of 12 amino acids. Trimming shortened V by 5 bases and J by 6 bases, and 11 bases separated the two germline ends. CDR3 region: CASSASGVEQYF. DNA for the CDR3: TGTGCCAGCAGTGCGTCTGGGGTCGAGCAGTACTTC.

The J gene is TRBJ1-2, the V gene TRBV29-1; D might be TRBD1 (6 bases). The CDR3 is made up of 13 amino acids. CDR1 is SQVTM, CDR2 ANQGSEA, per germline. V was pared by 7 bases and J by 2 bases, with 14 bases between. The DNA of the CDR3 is TGCAGCGCCGAACCCGGACAGAACTATGGCTACACCTTC. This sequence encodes CSAEPGQNYGYTF.

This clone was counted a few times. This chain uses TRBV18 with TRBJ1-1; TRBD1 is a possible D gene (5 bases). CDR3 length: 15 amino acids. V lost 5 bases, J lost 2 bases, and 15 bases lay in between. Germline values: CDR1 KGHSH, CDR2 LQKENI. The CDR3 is CASSSALDRNTEAFF. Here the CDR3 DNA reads TGTGCCAGCTCATCCGCCTTAGACAGAAACACTGAAGCTTTCTTT.

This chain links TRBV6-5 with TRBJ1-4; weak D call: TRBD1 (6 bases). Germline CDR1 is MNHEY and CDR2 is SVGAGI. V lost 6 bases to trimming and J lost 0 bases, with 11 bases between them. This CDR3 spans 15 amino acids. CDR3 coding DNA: TGTGCCAGCAGCCTACGGACAGCAACTAATGAAAAACTGTTTTTT. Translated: CASSLRTATNEKLFF.

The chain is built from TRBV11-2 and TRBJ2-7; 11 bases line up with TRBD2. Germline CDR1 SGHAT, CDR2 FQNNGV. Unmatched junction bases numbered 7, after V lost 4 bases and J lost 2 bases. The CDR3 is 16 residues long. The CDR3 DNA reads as TGTGCCAGCAGCTCCAAAATAGCGGGAGGGGCCTACGAGCAGTACTTC. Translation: CASSSKIAGGAYEQYF.

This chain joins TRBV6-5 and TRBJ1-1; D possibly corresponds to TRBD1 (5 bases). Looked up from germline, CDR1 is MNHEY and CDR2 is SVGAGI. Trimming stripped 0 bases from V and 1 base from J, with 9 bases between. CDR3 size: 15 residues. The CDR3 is CASSYSEGRNTEAFF. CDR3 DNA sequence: TGTGCCAGCAGTTACTCGGAGGGGCGGAACACTGAAGCTTTCTTT.

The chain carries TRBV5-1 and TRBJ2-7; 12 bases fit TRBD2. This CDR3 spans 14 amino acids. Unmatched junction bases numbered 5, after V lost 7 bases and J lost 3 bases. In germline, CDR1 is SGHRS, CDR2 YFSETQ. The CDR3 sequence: CASSQTSGSYEQYF. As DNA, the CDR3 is TGCGCCAGCTCACAGACTAGCGGGAGCTACGAGCAGTACTTC.

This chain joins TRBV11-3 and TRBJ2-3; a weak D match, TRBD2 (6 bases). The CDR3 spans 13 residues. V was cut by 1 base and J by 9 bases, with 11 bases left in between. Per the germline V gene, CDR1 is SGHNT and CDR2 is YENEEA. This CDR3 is CASSLGRLDTQYF. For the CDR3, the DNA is TGTGCCAGCAGCTTAGGACGACTAGACACGCAGTATTTT.

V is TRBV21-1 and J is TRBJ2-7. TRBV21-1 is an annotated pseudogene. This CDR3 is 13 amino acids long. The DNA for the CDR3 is TGTGCCAGCAGCAAAGCAGGCCCCTACGAGCAGTACTTC. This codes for CASSKAGPYEQYF.